This entry features one TCR beta chain sequence. The PCR ran on 60 Vbeta and 13 Jbeta primers. The table came from immunoSEQ multiplex PCR; TCRdb's copy has only in-frame clones and leaves some out. This table holds around 150,000 clones, around nine tenths found once. V dropped 2 bases and J dropped 3 bases, with 8 bases sitting between them. The germline V gene has CDR1 MGHDK and CDR2 SYGVNS. There are 13 residues in the CDR3. This sample stems from a study of cytomegalovirus exposure and HLA in healthy donors. Study-level information: Findings of an earlier analysis included 90 million to 120 million unique TCR beta sequences from around 180 million T cells.

Healthy bone marrow donors supplied every sample. This TCR derives from a woman in her 30s in good health and CMV-seronegative. The rearrangement links TRBV25-1 to TRBJ2-7; D may be TRBD1 (6 bases). Material for sequencing was PBMCs. CDR3 sequence reads: CASSERGGYEQYF. Written as DNA, the CDR3 is TGTGCCAGCAGTGAAAGAGGGGGCTACGAGCAGTACTTC.